The next 15 T cell receptor beta chains were all read from a single sample in a study of CD8+ T cells in alopecia areata (dated by TCRdb to 2016 to 2019). Library preparation used the immunoSEQ multiplex PCR assay. RNA was extracted from all samples and reverse transcribed into cDNA as template for TCR sequencing. TCRdb took over this immuneACCESS table, retaining in-frame rearrangements with V and J assigned. Such tables are incomplete; in checked studies, under half of the missing clones stem from an unresolved V gene, and the remainder is unexplained. Present in this sample are approximately 180,000 clones, roughly 60% of which were seen just once. The ten top clones hold 16% of the sample. Sample treatment or condition, as interpreted from the label and publication: oral pan-JAK inhibitor, 5-10 mg twice daily. The specimen was CD4+ T cells sorted from blood, collected between weeks 55 and 65, from a patient treated with tofacitinib. These receptors were obtained from a human donor with alopecia areata.

J is TRBJ2-3 and V is TRBV5-1; D call uncertain. Looked up from germline, CDR1 is SGHRS and CDR2 is YFSETQ. The CDR3 runs 13 residues. V was clipped by 4 bases and J by 2 bases, with 8 bases between them. This CDR3 is CASSGRYTDTQYF. Written as DNA, the CDR3 is TGCGCCAGCAGCGGAAGATACACAGATACGCAGTATTTT.

Of note for this clone: This CDR3 is also generated by other DNA sequences in the sample. CDR3 in amino acids: CASSLEQGAGYTF. The CDR3 DNA reads as TGCGCCAGCAGCTTGGAGCAGGGTGCTGGCTACACCTTC. The chain carries TRBV5-1 and TRBJ1-2; D perhaps matches TRBD1 (5 bases). CDR3 length equals 13 residues. Between the trimmed V and J ends, which lost 0 bases and 7 bases, there was a span of 10 bases. Germline V gene data show CDR1 as SGHRS and CDR2 as YFSETQ.

This chain connects TRBV6-5 to TRBJ1-2, with a possible D match to TRBD1 (6 bases). Deletions cut 5 bases from V and 0 bases from J, with 7 bases between. The CDR3 loop spans 13 amino acids. Germline V gene data show CDR1 as MNHEY and CDR2 as SVGAGI. The DNA for the CDR3 is TGTGCCAGCAGTGGACAGACTAACTATGGCTACACCTTC. It specifies CASSGQTNYGYTF.

The rearrangement uses TRBV29-1 and TRBJ2-3; a possible D gene is TRBD2 (7 bases). CDR3 length: 15 residues. Per the germline V gene, CDR1 is SQVTM and CDR2 is ANQGSEA. V was clipped by 4 bases and J by 3 bases, with 17 bases between them. The CDR3 bases are TGCAGCGTTGGGGAAGGGGGAGGGCTTACAGATACGCAGTATTTT. It specifies CSVGEGGGLTDTQYF.

The sample holds a few counts of this clone. The genes are TRBV30 and TRBJ1-2; TRBD1 matches 8 bases. CDR3 length equals 15 residues. CDR1 is GTSNPN and CDR2 is SVGIG in the germline V gene (reference sequence). Losses at the gene ends were 1 base for V and 1 base for J; bases not matched to a gene: 5. CDR3 amino acids: CAWSDLGQGNYGYTF. The CDR3 DNA reads as TGTGCCTGGAGTGACCTAGGACAGGGTAACTATGGCTACACCTTC. Looking up the rest from reference TRBV30 and TRBJ1-2 gives the full variable domain: SQTIHQWPATLVQPVGSPLSLECTVEGTSNPNLYWYRQAAGRGLQLLFYSVGIGQISSEVPQNLSASRPQDRQFILSSKKLLLSDSGFYLCAWSDLGQGNYGYTFGSGTRLTVV.

The J gene is TRBJ1-1, the V gene TRBV6-1; 11 bases are shared with TRBD1. The J segment lost 3 bases and the V segment lost 6 bases, leaving 6 bases of the junction unmatched. Germline CDR1 is MNHNS and CDR2 is SASEGT. The CDR3 sequence is 15 residues long. Here the CDR3 DNA reads TGTGCCAGCAGCGTCCTGGGACAGGGGGACACTGAAGCTTTCTTT. Translating gives CASSVLGQGDTEAFF.

This clone was detected a few times. The chain joins TRBV29-1 to TRBJ2-7; possibly TRBD1 for D (5 bases). This CDR3 is built from 13 residues. The V end lost 4 bases, the J end lost 1 base, and 11 bases lay between the germline ends. CDR1 and CDR2 from the germline V gene are SQVTM and ANQGSEA. CDR3 region: CSVAARQSYEQYF. CDR3 nucleotides: TGCAGCGTTGCCGCAAGACAGTCCTACGAGCAGTACTTC.

This clone showed up just a few times. The V and J genes are TRBV18 and TRBJ1-1; 7 bases are shared with TRBD1. The CDR3 totals 16 residues. CDR1 is KGHSH and CDR2 is LQKENI in the germline V gene. Germline trimming cut 1 base from V and 0 bases from J; bases unmatched to any gene: 5. DNA for the CDR3: TGTGCCAGCTCACCACGGACAGGACTAATGAACACTGAAGCTTTCTTT. Encoded protein: CASSPRTGLMNTEAFF.

The rearrangement uses TRBV5-1 and TRBJ1-2, with D possibly matching TRBD1 (6 bases). CDR3 length equals 15 residues. V was shortened by 3 bases and J by 2 bases, with 14 bases between the two germline ends. Germline CDR1 and CDR2: SGHRS and YFSETQ. The CDR3 loop is CASSSGGTRNYGYTF. CDR3 DNA: TGCGCCAGCAGCTCCGGGGGCACCCGGAACTATGGCTACACCTTC.

The chain uses TRBV7-3 and TRBJ1-2, with 8 bases that match TRBD1. V shed 6 bases and J 10 bases; nucleotides not matched to a gene: 10. Germline V gene data show CDR1 as SGHTA and CDR2 as FQGTGA. The CDR3 runs 13 residues. CDR3 sequence (DNA): TGTGCCAGCAGTCCCGGACAGGGAGGACCCTACACCTTC. This sequence encodes CASSPGQGGPYTF. The variable domain in full, with the rest retrieved from reference TRBV7-3 and TRBJ1-2, is GAGVSQTPSNKVTEKGKYVELRCDPISGHTALYWYRQSLGQGPEFLIYFQGTGAADDSGLPNDRFFAVRPEGSVSTLKIQRTERGDSAVYLCASSPGQGGPYTFGSGTRLTVV.

The CDR3 loop is CASSLDPSYNSPLHF. The CDR3 DNA is TGTGCCAGCAGCTTAGATCCCTCCTATAATTCACCCCTCCACTTT. The V gene is TRBV11-2, the J gene TRBJ1-6; D unresolved. The CDR3 runs 15 residues. In germline, CDR1 is SGHAT, CDR2 FQNNGV. Trimming removed 0 bases from V and 0 bases from J, with 3 bases in between.

The CDR3 spells CASSTSGSKETQYF. The CDR3 bases are TGCGCCAGCAGTACTAGCGGGAGCAAAGAGACCCAGTACTTC. V is TRBV23-1 and J is TRBJ2-5; 11 nucleotides match TRBD2. TRBV23-1 is marked as an open reading frame, function uncertain. The CDR3 covers 14 residues. Trimming cost V 5 bases and J 3 bases; bases outside gene matches: 2.

V and J are TRBV29-1 and TRBJ1-2; no clear D. This CDR3 region has 11 residues. V was clipped by 5 bases and J by 8 bases, with 12 bases between them. Germline loops: CDR1 SQVTM, CDR2 ANQGSEA. The CDR3 nucleotides read TGCAGCGTTCTCGGCCCGATGGGCTACACCTTC. The encoded protein is CSVLGPMGYTF.

Turning to this clone: Relative to the germline gene, one junction end is altered; a read error may explain this. The J gene is TRBJ2-2, the V gene TRBV7-7, with 7 bases identical to TRBD1. Germline loops: CDR1 SSHAT, CDR2 FNYEAQ (reference sequence). This CDR3 has 13 residues. CDR3 residues: CASSLQGAGELFF. The CDR3 region has the DNA TGTGCTAGCAGCTTGCAGGGGGCCGGGGAGCTGTTTTTT.

Only one count was recorded for this clone. The chain links TRBV7-3 to TRBJ2-2; 7 bases agree with TRBD1. The CDR3 is 13 residues long. Germline assignment: CDR1 SGHTA and CDR2 FQGTGA. V gave up 5 bases and J gave up 7 bases; unmatched junction bases: 4. CDR3 in DNA: TGTGCCAGCAGCCCCGGGACAGACGGGGAGCTGTTTTTT. This codes for CASSPGTDGELFF.